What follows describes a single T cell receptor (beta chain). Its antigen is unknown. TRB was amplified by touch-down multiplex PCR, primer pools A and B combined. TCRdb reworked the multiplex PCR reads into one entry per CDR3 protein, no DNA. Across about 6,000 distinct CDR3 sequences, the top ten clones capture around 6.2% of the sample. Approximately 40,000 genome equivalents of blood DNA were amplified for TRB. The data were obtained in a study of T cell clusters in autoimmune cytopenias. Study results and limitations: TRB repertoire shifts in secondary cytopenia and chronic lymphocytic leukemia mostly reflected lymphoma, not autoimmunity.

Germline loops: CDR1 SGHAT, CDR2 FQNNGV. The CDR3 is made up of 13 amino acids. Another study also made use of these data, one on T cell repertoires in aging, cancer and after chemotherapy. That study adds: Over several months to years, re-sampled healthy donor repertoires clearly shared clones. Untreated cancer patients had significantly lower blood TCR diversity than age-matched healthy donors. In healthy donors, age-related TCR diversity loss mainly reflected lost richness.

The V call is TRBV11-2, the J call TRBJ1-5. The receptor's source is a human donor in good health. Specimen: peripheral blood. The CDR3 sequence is CASSFAGNQPQHF.